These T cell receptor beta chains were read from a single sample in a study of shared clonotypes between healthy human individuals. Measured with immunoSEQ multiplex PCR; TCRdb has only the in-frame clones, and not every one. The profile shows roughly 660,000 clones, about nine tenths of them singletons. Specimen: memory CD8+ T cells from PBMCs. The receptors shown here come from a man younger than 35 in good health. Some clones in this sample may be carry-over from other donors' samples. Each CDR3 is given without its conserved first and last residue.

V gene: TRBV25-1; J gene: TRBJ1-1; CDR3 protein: ASSDRYRVGTEAF
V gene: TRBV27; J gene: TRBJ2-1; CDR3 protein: ASRLAEHNEQF
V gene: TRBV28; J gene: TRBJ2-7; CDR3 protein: ASSFWRISYEQY
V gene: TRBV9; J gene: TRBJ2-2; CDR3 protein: ASSVSGTGELF
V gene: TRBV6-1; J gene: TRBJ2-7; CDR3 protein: ASSELAGSSYEQY
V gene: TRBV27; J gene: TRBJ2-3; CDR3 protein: ASSFGGLTQY
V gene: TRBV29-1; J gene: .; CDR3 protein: SVVAGLNEQY
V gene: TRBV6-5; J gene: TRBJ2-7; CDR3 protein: ASRPLAGVSYEQY
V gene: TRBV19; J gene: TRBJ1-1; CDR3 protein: ASSSGASGLGTEAF
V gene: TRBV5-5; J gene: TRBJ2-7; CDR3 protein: ASSLDVSYEQY
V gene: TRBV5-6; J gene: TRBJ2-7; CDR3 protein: ASSWGGDEQY
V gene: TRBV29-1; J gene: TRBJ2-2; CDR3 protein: SVDPGGELF
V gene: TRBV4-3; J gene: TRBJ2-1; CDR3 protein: ASSQLTSGNTLSSYNEQF
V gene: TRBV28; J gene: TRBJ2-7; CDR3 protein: ASSLNGGGLEQY
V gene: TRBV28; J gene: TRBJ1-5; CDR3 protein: ASSLGWDSNQPQH
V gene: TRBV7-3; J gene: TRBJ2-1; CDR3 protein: ASSSSPGTSGRIDNEQF